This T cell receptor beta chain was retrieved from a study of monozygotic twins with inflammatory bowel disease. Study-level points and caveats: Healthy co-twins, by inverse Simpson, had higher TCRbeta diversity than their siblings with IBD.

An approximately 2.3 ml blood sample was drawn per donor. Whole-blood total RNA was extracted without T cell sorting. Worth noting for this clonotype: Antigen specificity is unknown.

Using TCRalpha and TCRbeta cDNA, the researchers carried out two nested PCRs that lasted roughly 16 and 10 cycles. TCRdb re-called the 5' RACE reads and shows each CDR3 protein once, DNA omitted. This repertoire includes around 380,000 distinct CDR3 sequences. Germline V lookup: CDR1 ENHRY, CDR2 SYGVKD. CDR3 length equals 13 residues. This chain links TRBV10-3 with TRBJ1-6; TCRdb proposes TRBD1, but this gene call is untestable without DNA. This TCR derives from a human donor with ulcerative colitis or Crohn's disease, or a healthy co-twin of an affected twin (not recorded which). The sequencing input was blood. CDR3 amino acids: CAISAGENSPLHF.